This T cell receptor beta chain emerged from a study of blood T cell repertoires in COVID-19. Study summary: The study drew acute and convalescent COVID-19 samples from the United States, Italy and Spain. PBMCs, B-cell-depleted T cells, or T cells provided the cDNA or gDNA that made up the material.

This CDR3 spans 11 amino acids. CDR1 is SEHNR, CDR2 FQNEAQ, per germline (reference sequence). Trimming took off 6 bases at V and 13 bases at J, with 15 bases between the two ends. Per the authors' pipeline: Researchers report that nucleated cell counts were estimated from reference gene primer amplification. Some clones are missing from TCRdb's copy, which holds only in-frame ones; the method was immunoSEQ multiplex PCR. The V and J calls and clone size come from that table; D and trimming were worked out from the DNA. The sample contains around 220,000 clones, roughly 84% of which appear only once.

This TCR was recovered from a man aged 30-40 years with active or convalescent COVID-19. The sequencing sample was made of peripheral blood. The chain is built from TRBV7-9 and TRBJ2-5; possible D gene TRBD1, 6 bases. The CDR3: CASRQEGVAYF. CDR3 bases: TGTGCCAGCAGACAAGAGGGGGTAGCGTACTTC.